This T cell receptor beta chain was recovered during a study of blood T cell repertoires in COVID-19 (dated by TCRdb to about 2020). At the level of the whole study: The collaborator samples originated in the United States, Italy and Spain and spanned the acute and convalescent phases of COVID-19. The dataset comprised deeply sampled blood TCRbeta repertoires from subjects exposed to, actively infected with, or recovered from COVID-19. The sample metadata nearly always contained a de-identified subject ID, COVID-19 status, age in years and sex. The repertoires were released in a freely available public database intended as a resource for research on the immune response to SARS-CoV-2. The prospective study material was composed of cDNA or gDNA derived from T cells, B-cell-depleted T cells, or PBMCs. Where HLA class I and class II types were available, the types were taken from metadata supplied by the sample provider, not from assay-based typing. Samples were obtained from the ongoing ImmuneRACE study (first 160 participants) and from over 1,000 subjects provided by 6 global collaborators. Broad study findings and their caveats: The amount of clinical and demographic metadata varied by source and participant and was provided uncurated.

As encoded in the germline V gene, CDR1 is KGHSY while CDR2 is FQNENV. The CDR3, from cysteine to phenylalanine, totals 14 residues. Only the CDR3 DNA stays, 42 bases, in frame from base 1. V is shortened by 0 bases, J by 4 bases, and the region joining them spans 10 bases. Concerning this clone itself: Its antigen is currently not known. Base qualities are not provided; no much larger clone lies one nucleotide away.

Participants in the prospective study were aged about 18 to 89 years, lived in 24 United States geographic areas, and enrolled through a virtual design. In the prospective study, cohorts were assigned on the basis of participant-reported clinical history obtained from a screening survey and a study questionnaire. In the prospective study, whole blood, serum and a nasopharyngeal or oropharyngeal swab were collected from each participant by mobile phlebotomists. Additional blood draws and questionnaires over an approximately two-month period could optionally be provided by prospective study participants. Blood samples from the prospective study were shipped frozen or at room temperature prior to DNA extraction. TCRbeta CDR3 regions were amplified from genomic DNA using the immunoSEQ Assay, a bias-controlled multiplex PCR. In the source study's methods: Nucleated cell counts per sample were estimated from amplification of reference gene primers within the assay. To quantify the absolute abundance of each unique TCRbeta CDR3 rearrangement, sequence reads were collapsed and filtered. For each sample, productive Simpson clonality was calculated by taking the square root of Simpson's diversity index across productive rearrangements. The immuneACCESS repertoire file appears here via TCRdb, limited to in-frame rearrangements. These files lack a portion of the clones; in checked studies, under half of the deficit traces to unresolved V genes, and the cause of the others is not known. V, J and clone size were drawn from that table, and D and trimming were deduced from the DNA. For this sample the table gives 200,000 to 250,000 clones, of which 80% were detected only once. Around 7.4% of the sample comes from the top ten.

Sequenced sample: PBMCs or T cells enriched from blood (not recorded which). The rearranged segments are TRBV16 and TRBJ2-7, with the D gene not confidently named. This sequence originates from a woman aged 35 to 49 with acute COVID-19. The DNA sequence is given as TGTGCCAGCAGCCAATCGATATCGAGTTACGAGCAGTACTTC. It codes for CASSQSISSYEQYF.